Listed below are T cell receptor beta chains from one sample, sequenced in a study of blood T cell repertoires in COVID-19. Sequenced by immunoSEQ multiplex PCR; TCRdb stores in-frame clones only, minus some. The sample consists of some 300,000 clones, around 92% of them appearing once. Sequencing was carried out using PBMCs or T cells enriched from blood (not recorded which). The receptors come from a woman between 50 and 59 years old who had been exposed to COVID-19. Both conserved end residues are trimmed from each CDR3. The D gene is left open where the match is weak.

TRBV5-4	TRBD1	TRBJ2-5	ASSSGQGIQETQY
TRBV10-3	TRBD1	TRBJ1-4	AISEGTGSNEKLF
TRBV6-5	TRBD2	TRBJ2-7	ASRSGTRYEQY
TRBV6-5	TRBD1	TRBJ2-7	AGGRGLGSYEQY
TRBV27	TRBD1	TRBJ1-6	ASTRQGTAYNSPLH
TRBV15	TRBD1	TRBJ1-4	ATSGPPRDRVNEKLF
TRBV2	TRBD1	TRBJ1-2	ASSSDRVGGYT
TRBV4-1	.	TRBJ2-7	ASSQEVTLREQY
TRBV11-2	.	TRBJ2-3	ASSLDSGEDTQY
TRBV29-1	TRBD1	TRBJ2-5	SGIQGAFRETQY
TRBV28	.	TRBJ1-5	ASSRSSGFNQPQH
TRBV7-6	TRBD1	TRBJ1-6	ASRLGQGNSPLH
TRBV6-5	.	TRBJ1-2	ASRNPPTRGYT
TRBV7-8	TRBD1	TRBJ1-5	ASSRRQGKDQPQH
TRBV4-2	TRBD2	TRBJ2-3	ASSVRGDSSTDTQY
TRBV7-9	.	TRBJ1-1	ASSGPMLLNTEAF
TRBV4-1	.	TRBJ1-5	ASSQESGAGTPQH
TRBV30	TRBD1	TRBJ1-5	AWSVGQGGQPQH
TRBV27	TRBD1	TRBJ2-6	ASSLSTGSSGANVLT
TRBV6-5	.	TRBJ1-6	ASGLDSTLH
TRBV6-5	TRBD1	TRBJ2-3	ASSYLWDRGADTQY
TRBV7-2	.	TRBJ2-7	ASSSPPGGGGYEQY
TRBV18	TRBD1	TRBJ1-2	ASSPDRSGGYT
TRBV25-1	TRBD1	TRBJ2-7	ASSPPTGETWEQY
TRBV28	.	TRBJ2-1	ASSLPIGSGIGNEQF
TRBV28	TRBD1	TRBJ1-2	ASSSGTGQDYGYT
TRBV3-1/TRBV3-2	.	TRBJ1-6	ASSQVGGDNSPLH
TRBV3-1/TRBV3-2	TRBD1	TRBJ2-2	ASSRLGTGMVGELF
TRBV28	TRBD1	TRBJ2-4	ASTSWTGLAKNIQY
TRBV3-1/TRBV3-2	.	TRBJ1-6	ASSLNSGRPLH
TRBV18	TRBD1	TRBJ2-7	ASSLGTGVTYEQY
TRBV30	.	TRBJ1-1	AWSVRVTGTEAF
TRBV6-5	.	TRBJ2-4	ASRPGLAKNIQY
TRBV7-9	TRBD1	TRBJ1-5	ASTGQGSNQPQH
TRBV5-1	.	TRBJ2-7	ASSLGDYEQY
TRBV15	TRBD1	TRBJ1-4	ATNPVGTGDEKLF
TRBV13	TRBD1	TRBJ1-6	ASSPGGDRGPHSPLH
TRBV18	TRBD1	TRBJ2-7	ASSQGQGGGYEQY
TRBV7-9	.	TRBJ1-2	ASSLGQATSGYT
TRBV6-5	.	TRBJ2-2	ASTYEGANTGELF
TRBV3-1/TRBV3-2	TRBD2	TRBJ2-1	ASSPASGGAGNEQF
TRBV4-1	.	TRBJ1-2	ASSQEAGEDYGYT
TRBV10-3	TRBD1	TRBJ1-1	AIRTGEAAF
TRBV27	TRBD1	TRBJ1-2	ASSLRDRDYYGYT
TRBV9	.	TRBJ1-6	ASSTTGENSPLH
TRBV6-2/TRBV6-3	.	TRBJ1-3	ASSPVRVAGNTIY
TRBV28	.	TRBJ1-2	ASRRLPGLYLYGYT
TRBV5-4	TRBD2	TRBJ2-5	ASSGLGTTQETQY
TRBV18	TRBD1	TRBJ2-1	ASSSGTGGYNEQF
TRBV12-3/TRBV12-4	.	TRBJ1-2	ASSTTAFYGYT
TRBV5-1	.	TRBJ2-5	ASSFLGGQETQY